This TCR beta chain was sequenced in a study of regulatory T cells in long-lasting Graves disease (dated by TCRdb to about 2021). In the study overall: Persistent Graves' disease was defined as antithyroid drug treatment for over 5 years with persistently positive TSH receptor autoantibodies. In the clinical cohort, patients with persistent Graves' disease had used antithyroid drugs for an average of roughly ten years. This study used TCR sequencing and RNA sequencing of peripheral blood to compare persistent Graves' disease patients against newly diagnosed Graves' disease patients. The study was conducted in China and was registered as a clinical trial. TCR sequencing covered around 13 persistent and approximately 20 newly diagnosed Graves' disease patients, around 35 samples in total.

Reading the label with the study, this specimen's time point is: persistent/refractory GD, antithyroid drugs over 5 years with positive TRAb. For both TCR sequencing and RNA sequencing, RNA was extracted from PBMCs using TRIzol. The diagnosis of Graves' disease followed American Thyroid Association guidelines. Patients were recruited from an endocrinology department in Xi'an, China. From each patient, 8 to 10 milliliters of peripheral blood was collected into an EDTA anticoagulant tube. Ficoll Paque Plus density gradient separation was used to isolate PBMCs, and no further T cell sorting was performed. RNA quality was checked with an Agilent 2100 Bioanalyzer and agarose gel, and concentration with a NanoDrop 2000. On the study overall, not on this receptor specifically: Persistent disease showed preferential use of TRBV28, TRBJ1-2 and TRBJ2-5, whereas newly diagnosed disease favored TRBV20-1 and TRBJ2-1. Peripheral blood alone was examined, since thyroid tissue, which constituted the primary lesion, could not be accessed. Compared with newly diagnosed patients, persistent Graves' disease patients had lower TCR Shannon entropy and fewer highly expanded clones, which suggests clonal expansion. The authors acknowledged the small sample size as a limitation that may reduce accuracy. Persistent patients shared more public clonotypes among themselves (around 2,800) than newly diagnosed patients did (more than 950). Sequencing and analysis were limited to the TCR beta chain.

This clonotype came up many times. Its antigen target is currently unknown. No much larger clone exists at a distance of one base, and base qualities are not known. The library was produced with multiplex PCR. The sequencing machine was an Illumina HiSeq 4000. To build TCR beta libraries, CDR3 regions were amplified by Arm-PCR using iRepertoire HTBI primers. Gel purification was performed on PCR products prior to sequencing. The published analysis was carried out like this. Across samples, 60 to 70 TRBV and 13 to 15 TRBJ segments were identified and used for gene usage analysis of CDR3 amino acid clonotypes. COPE and FqMerger were used to merge filtered high-quality paired reads into contigs. BLAST was used to align contigs to IMGT TRBV, TRBD and TRBJ reference genes, and CDR3 was defined according to IMGT. Any clonotype with a frequency above 0.1% was classified as a highly expanded clone. Shannon entropy served as the measure of repertoire diversity, while the Gini coefficient captured V-J evenness. Public clonotypes were defined as clonotypes shared by more than one individual. TCRdb itself trimmed the public reads at Q25 with fastp, ran MiXCR and retained productive beta chains. Each record represents a unique CDR3 protein, reported with the most common genes and DNA among its rows. The authors' filters were not applied to this entry. The sample table lists 300,000 or so distinct CDR3 sequences, around a fifth of them with a count of one. The top ten clones comprise over 25% of the sample.

The CDR3 starts with the cysteine, ends with the phenylalanine, and has 14 residues. The sequence is cut down to CDR3 DNA, 42 bases in frame from base 1. CDR1 and CDR2 are drawn from the germline V gene: SGHNT, YENEEA. Trimming takes 5 bases from V and 1 base from J, and the germline ends sit 12 bases apart. Here the chain combines TRBV11-3 and TRBJ2-7, with a tentative D gene TRBD2 over 5 matching bases. The TCR originated in a female donor with Graves disease. Source: peripheral blood mononuclear cells (PBMCs), taken when the disease was refractory, from a patient treated with antithyroid drugs. The nucleotide sequence is TGTGCCAGCAGCCAAGGTCGGGGTTCCTACGAGCAGTACTTC. Protein translation: CASSQGRGSYEQYF.